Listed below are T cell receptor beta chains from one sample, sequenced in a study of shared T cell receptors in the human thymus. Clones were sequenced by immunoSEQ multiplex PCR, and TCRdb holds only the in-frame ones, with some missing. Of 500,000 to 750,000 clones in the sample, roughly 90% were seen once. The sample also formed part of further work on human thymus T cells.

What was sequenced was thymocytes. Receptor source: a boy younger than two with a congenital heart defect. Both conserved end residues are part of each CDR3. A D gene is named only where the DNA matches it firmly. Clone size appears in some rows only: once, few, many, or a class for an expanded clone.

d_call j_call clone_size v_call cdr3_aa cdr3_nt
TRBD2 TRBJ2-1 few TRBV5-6 CASSWALLAGEDNEQFF TGTGCCAGCAGCTGGGCCCTCCTAGCGGGAGAGGACAATGAGCAGTTCTTC
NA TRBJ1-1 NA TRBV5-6 CASSLRSRDSLYTEAFF TGTGCCAGCAGCTTGAGGAGCCGGGACTCCCTTTACACTGAAGCTTTCTTT
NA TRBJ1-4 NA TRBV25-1 CASSEEIQVATNEKLFF TGTGCCAGCAGTGAGGAAATACAGGTTGCAACTAATGAAAAACTGTTTTTT
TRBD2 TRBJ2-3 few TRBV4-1 CASSQGSPSGTPTDTQYF TGCGCCAGCAGCCAAGGATCCCCTAGCGGGACTCCCACAGATACGCAGTATTTT
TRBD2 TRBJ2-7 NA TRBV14 CASSQGLIVEREGLYEQYF TGTGCCAGCAGCCAAGGTCTCATAGTAGAGCGGGAGGGCCTTTACGAGCAGTACTTC
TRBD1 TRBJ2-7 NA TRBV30 CAWSPGTGTYEQYF TGTGCCTGGAGTCCCGGGACAGGGACCTACGAGCAGTACTTC
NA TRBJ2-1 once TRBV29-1 CSVRAWWGVYNEQFF TGCAGCGTTCGGGCGTGGTGGGGGGTTTACAATGAGCAGTTCTTC
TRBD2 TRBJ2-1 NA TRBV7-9 CASSLDVGTSRDEQFF TGTGCCAGCAGCTTAGATGTCGGGACTAGCCGCGATGAGCAGTTCTTC
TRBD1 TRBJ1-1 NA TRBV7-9 CASSSYPGTGHTEAFF TGTGCCAGCAGCTCATACCCCGGGACAGGACACACTGAAGCTTTCTTT
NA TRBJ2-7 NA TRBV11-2 CASSPARGGRYEQYF TGTGCCAGCAGCCCCGCTAGGGGGGGGAGGTACGAGCAGTACTTC
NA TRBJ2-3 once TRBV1 CTSSHQAVSTDTQYF TGCACCAGCAGCCATCAAGCGGTTAGCACAGATACGCAGTATTTT
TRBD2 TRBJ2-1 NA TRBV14 CASSQADLTSGSYNEQFF TGTGCCAGCAGCCAAGCCGATTTGACTAGCGGTTCCTACAATGAGCAGTTCTTC
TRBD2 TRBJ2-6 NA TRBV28 CASRDNSGEGAGANVLTF TGTGCCAGCAGGGACAATTCCGGGGAGGGCGCTGGGGCCAACGTCCTGACTTTC
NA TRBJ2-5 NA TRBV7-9 CASSLANKETQYF TGTGCCAGCAGCTTAGCCAACAAAGAGACCCAGTACTTC
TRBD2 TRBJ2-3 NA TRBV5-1 CASSLAMRERPDTQYF TGCGCCAGCAGCTTGGCGATGCGGGAGAGACCAGATACGCAGTATTTT
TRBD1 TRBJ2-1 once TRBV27 CASSLFGQAPGNEQFF TGTGCCAGCAGTTTATTTGGACAGGCCCCCGGCAATGAGCAGTTCTTC
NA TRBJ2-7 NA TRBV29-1 CSVGQGEAYEQYF TGCAGCGTTGGCCAGGGTGAGGCCTACGAGCAGTACTTC
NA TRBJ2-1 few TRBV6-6 CASSRRLVYNEQFF TGTGCCAGCAGTAGAAGACTAGTCTACAATGAGCAGTTCTTC
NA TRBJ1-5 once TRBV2 CASSEVDRNQPQHF TGTGCCAGCAGTGAAGTCGACAGAAATCAGCCCCAGCATTTT
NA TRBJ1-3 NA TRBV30 CASSDEVGNTIYF TGTGCCTCCTCCGATGAGGTTGGAAACACCATATATTTT
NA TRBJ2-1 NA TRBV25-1 CASSPGPYNEQFF TGTGCCAGCAGTCCGGGTCCTTACAATGAGCAGTTCTTC
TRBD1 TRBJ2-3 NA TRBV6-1 CASSGNRGSNGGTDTQYF TGTGCCAGCAGTGGCAACAGGGGATCGAATGGGGGCACAGATACGCAGTATTTT
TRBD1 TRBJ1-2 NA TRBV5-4 CASSSRYLGQGSYGYTF TGTGCCAGCAGCTCCCGGTATCTGGGACAGGGGTCCTATGGCTACACCTTC
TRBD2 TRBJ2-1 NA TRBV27 CASSPHKSGSHNEQFF TGTGCCAGCAGTCCCCATAAGAGCGGGAGCCACAATGAGCAGTTCTTC
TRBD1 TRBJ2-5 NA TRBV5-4 CANSWDRVEETQYF TGTGCCAACAGCTGGGACAGGGTAGAAGAGACCCAGTACTTC
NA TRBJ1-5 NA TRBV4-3 CASSRERAGNQPQHF TGCGCCAGCAGCCGCGAGAGGGCGGGCAATCAGCCCCAGCATTTT
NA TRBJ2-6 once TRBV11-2 CASSLVGTTGLSGANVLTF TGTGCCAGCAGCTTAGTTGGGACGACAGGCCTCTCTGGGGCCAACGTCCTGACTTTC
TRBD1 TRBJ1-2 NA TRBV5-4 CASSLPGQGYGYTF TGTGCCAGCAGCTTACCGGGACAGGGCTATGGCTACACCTTC
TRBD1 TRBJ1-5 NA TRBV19 CASSITGQPGAQPQHF TGTGCCAGTAGTATAACGGGACAGCCAGGGGCTCAGCCCCAGCATTTT
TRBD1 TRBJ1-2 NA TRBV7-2 CASSLAKGQSFGYTF TGTGCCAGCAGCTTAGCGAAGGGACAGTCTTTTGGCTACACCTTC
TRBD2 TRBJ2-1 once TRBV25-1 CASSALAGVIDEQFF TGTGCCAGCAGTGCCCTTGCGGGAGTGATCGATGAGCAGTTCTTC
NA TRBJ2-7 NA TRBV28 CASTQRAGGKGASSYEQYF TGTGCCAGCACCCAAAGGGCAGGGGGGAAGGGGGCCAGCTCCTACGAGCAGTACTTC
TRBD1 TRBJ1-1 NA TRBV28 CASSFARDRDKAFF TGTGCCAGCAGTTTCGCCCGGGACAGGGATAAAGCTTTCTTT
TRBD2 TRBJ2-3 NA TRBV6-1 CASSAGLAGGPVADTQYF TGTGCCAGCAGTGCGGGACTAGCGGGAGGGCCAGTTGCAGATACGCAGTATTTT
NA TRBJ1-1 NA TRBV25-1 CASGRQQNTEAFF TGTGCCAGCGGCCGACAGCAAAACACTGAAGCTTTCTTT
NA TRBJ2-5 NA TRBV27 CASSFQGRPQETQYF TGTGCCAGCAGTTTCCAGGGGCGGCCCCAAGAGACCCAGTACTTC
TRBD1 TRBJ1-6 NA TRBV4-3 CASSPLTGVNSPLHF TGCGCCAGCAGCCCCTTGACAGGGGTTAATTCACCCCTCCACTTT
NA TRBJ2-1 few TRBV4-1 CASSLRAGNNEQFF TGCGCCAGCAGCCTACGGGCAGGGAACAATGAGCAGTTCTTC
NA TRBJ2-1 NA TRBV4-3 CASSQDRGGFYNEQFF TGCGCCAGCAGCCAAGATCGCGGGGGCTTCTACAATGAGCAGTTCTTC
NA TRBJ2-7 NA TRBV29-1 CSEHRVRSYEQYF TGCAGCGAGCACAGGGTTAGATCCTACGAGCAGTACTTC
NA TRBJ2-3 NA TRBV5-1 CASSLGATTDTQYF TGCGCCAGCAGCTTGGGGGCAACCACAGATACGCAGTATTTT
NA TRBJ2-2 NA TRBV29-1 CSAETPGAGELFF TGCAGCGCTGAAACCCCAGGGGCCGGGGAGCTGTTTTTT
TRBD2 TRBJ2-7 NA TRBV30 CAWSVSLAGNYEQYF TGTGCCTGGAGTGTGTCCCTAGCGGGAAACTACGAGCAGTACTTC
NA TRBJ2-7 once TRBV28 CASSPRGGGEQYF TGTGCCAGCAGTCCCCGCGGGGGCGGCGAGCAGTACTTC
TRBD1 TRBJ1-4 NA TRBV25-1 CASSAPPDRYHRGELFF TGTGCCAGCAGTGCCCCCCCGGACAGGTATCATCGAGGGGAACTGTTTTTT
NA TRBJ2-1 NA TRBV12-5 CASGLSGRDYNEQFF TGTGCTAGTGGTTTGAGTGGGCGGGACTACAATGAGCAGTTCTTC